The clone carrying this T cell receptor beta chain was counted a few times. Its matching antigen is unknown. Alopecia areata patients had lesional scalp punch biopsies and peripheral blood taken from them. Reverse transcribed after extraction, RNA yielded cDNA as the sequencing template. Profiling relied on immunoSEQ multiplex PCR, and the TCRdb table lists in-frame clones only, not all of them. The data contain approximately 91,000 clones, about 45% of them singletons. This sample was included in a study of CD8+ T cells in alopecia areata. Study-wide context: Patients in the treated group were given tofacitinib by mouth, 5 to 10 mg twice a day. Findings and caveats of the study: Resident alphabeta T cells of normal skin are also sequenced in scalp samples. Especially in alopecia totalis/universalis, lesional scalp showed greater clonality than normal scalp did.

CDR3 length equals 13 residues. CDR1 and CDR2 from the germline V gene are SQVTM and ANQGSEA. V lost 4 bases and J lost 7; bases outside the gene matches: 6. This chain joins TRBV29-1 and TRBJ1-2; TRBD1 matches at 10 bases. Sequencing was performed on CD4+ T cells sorted from blood. The TCR was taken from a human donor with alopecia areata. CDR3 sequence reads: CSVARQGAFGYTF. DNA for the CDR3: TGCAGCGTTGCTAGACAGGGGGCGTTTGGCTACACCTTC.